These 5 T cell receptor beta chains share one sample of origin, sequenced in a study of metastatic and nonmetastatic thyroid tumors. TCRdb reanalyzed the PCR reads with MiXCR. The data contain 25,000 to 35,000 clones, less than 30% of them singletons. Among the patients, none had received any treatment before thyroid surgery. Sample: blood. The receptor set was obtained from a female donor with papillary thyroid cancer or a benign thyroid nodule (not recorded which). Some clones in this sample may be carry-over from other donors' samples.

This sequence joins TRBV11-3 and TRBJ2-3; D remains ambiguous. Germline V gene lookup returns CDR1 SGHNT and CDR2 YENEEA. Trimming took off 5 bases at V and 2 bases at J, with 11 bases between the two ends. The CDR3 extends over 14 amino acids. CDR3 nucleotides: TGTGCCAGCAGCGTGGTCGGGTACACAGATACGCAGTATTTT. Protein sequence: CASSVVGYTDTQYF.

This clone is medium-sized by share. This sequence joins TRBV6-1 and TRBJ1-5; D ambiguous. CDR3 size: 11 residues. CDR1 MNHNS and CDR2 SASEGT come from the germline V gene. V dropped 5 bases and J dropped 4 bases, with 3 bases sitting between them. The CDR3 bases are TGTGCCAGCAGTCTAAATCAGCCCCAGCATTTT. The encoded protein is CASSLNQPQHF.

This clone was picked up a small number of times. This sequence joins TRBV11-2 and TRBJ2-7; a possible D gene is TRBD2 (5 bases). Between the trimmed V and J ends, which lost 5 bases and 6 bases, there was a span of 14 bases. The CDR3 totals 13 residues. Germline assignment: CDR1 SGHAT and CDR2 FQNNGV. CDR3 region: CASSNMDGGEQYF. Written as DNA, the CDR3 is TGTGCCAGCAGCAATATGGACGGAGGCGAGCAGTACTTC.

The rearrangement joins TRBV7-3 to TRBJ2-1; possibly TRBD1 for D (6 bases). The V and J ends lost 4 bases and 13 bases respectively, with 17 bases between them. CDR1 and CDR2 (germline): SGHTA, FQGTGA. This CDR3 has 13 amino acids. CDR3 in amino acids: CASSSGDPLKQFF. The CDR3 coding sequence is TGTGCCAGCAGCTCAGGGGACCCATTAAAACAGTTCTTC. Combining the CDR3 with reference TRBV7-3 and TRBJ2-1 gives the whole variable domain GAGVSQTPSNKVTEKGKYVELRCDPISGHTALYWYRQSLGQGPEFLIYFQGTGAADDSGLPNDRFFAVRPEGSVSTLKIQRTERGDSAVYLCASSSGDPLKQFFGPGTRLTVL.

Many counts were recorded for this clone. The chain recombines TRBV6-1 with TRBJ1-2; perhaps TRBD1 as D (6 bases). Germline assignment: CDR1 MNHNS and CDR2 SASEGT. Trimming took 2 bases from V and 10 from J, leaving 11 bases between them. CDR3 length: 12 amino acids. The CDR3 here is CASSENRAPYTF. Here the CDR3 DNA reads TGTGCCAGCAGTGAAAACAGGGCCCCCTACACCTTC.